Shown below are 20 T cell receptor beta chains from a single sample sequenced in a study of human T cells and chemical hapten exposure. Using its own MiXCR run on the RACE reads, TCRdb lists one record per CDR3 protein. This table has fewer than 200,000 distinct CDR3 sequences, about a fifth appearing once. The time point is: patch test 1, 2 weeks after DPC sensitization. Treatment meaning: therapeutic diphenylcyclopropenone sensitization with weekly scalp DPC. The sample in question was whole blood, obtained in connection with sensitization to the hapten diphenylcyclopropenone (DPC). These receptors all come from a woman aged 45-65 years with alopecia areata. Some clones in this sample may be carry-over from other donors' samples.

This clonotype was seen a few times. The rearrangement joins TRBV29-1 to TRBJ1-1; no firm D call. Per germline, CDR1 SQVTM and CDR2 ANQGSEA. The CDR3 runs 12 residues. Trimming shortened V by 3 bases and J by 4 bases, and 9 bases separated the two germline ends. The CDR3 loop is CSVDPGGTEAFF. In DNA form, the CDR3 reads TGCAGCGTTGATCCGGGAGGCACTGAAGCTTTCTTT. Together with reference TRBV29-1 and TRBJ1-1, the CDR3 gives the full variable domain: SAVISQKPSRDICQRGTSLTIQCQVDSQVTMMFWYRQQPGQSLTLIATANQGSEATYESGFVIDKFPISRPNLTFSTLTVSNMSPEDSSIYLCSVDPGGTEAFFGQGTRLTVV.

The chain employs TRBV12-3 or TRBV12-4 and TRBJ2-1; D could derive from TRBD1 or TRBD2 (5 bases each). This CDR3 is 12 amino acids long. Between the trimmed V and J ends, which lost 6 bases and 10 bases, there was a span of 13 bases. In nucleotides, the CDR3 is TGTGCCAGCAGAAAACTAGGGGACGAGCAGTTCTTC. Protein: CASRKLGDEQFF.

The V call is TRBV7-9, the J call TRBJ2-1; D possibly corresponds to TRBD2 (6 bases). CDR3 length: 12 amino acids. Trimming took 5 bases from V and 7 from J, leaving 9 bases between them. Germline-derived CDR1 and CDR2 are SEHNR and FQNEAQ (reference sequence). CDR3 amino acids: CASSPTSNEQFF. The DNA of the CDR3 is TGTGCCAGCAGCCCGACTAGTAATGAGCAGTTCTTC.

The chain combines TRBV28 with TRBJ2-2; 7 bases are a match to TRBD1. The J segment lost 4 bases and the V segment lost 5 bases, leaving 1 base of the junction unmatched. CDR3 size: 13 residues. CDR1 and CDR2 (germline): MDHEN, SYDVKM. DNA of the CDR3: TGTGCCAGCAGTGGGACAGCCACCGGGGAGCTGTTTTTT. Its translation is CASSGTATGELFF.

V and J are TRBV29-1 and TRBJ2-3, with 7 bases fitting TRBD2. Germline loops: CDR1 SQVTM, CDR2 ANQGSEA. CDR3 length: 11 amino acids. V was pared by 3 bases and J by 9 bases, with 3 bases of the junction left unmatched. CDR3 loop: CSVDPSGTQYF. The CDR3 region has the DNA TGCAGCGTTGATCCTAGCGGCACGCAGTATTTT.

This rearrangement joins TRBV7-2 to TRBJ2-7; possibly TRBD1 or TRBD2 for D (6 bases each). The V end was cut by 5 bases, the J end by 2 bases, with 28 bases between. In germline, CDR1 is SGHTA, CDR2 FQGNSA. The CDR3 is made up of 19 amino acids. For the CDR3, the DNA is TGTGCCAGCAGCATCTACCAACTGACGACAGGAGGGCCGACCTACGAGCAGTACTTC. It is translated as CASSIYQLTTGGPTYEQYF.

This clonotype was counted between two and nine times. The rearrangement uses TRBV3-1 and TRBJ2-1, with 9 bases matching TRBD2. From germline, CDR1 is LGHDT and CDR2 YNNKEL (reference sequence). The ends lost 3 bases at V and 4 bases at J; junction bases unmatched: 4. The CDR3 has 15 residues. The CDR3 loop is CASSHLAGAYNEQFF. Here the CDR3 DNA reads TGTGCCAGCAGCCACTTAGCGGGAGCGTACAATGAGCAGTTCTTC.

V usage is TRBV12-3 or TRBV12-4 and J usage is TRBJ1-6; a weak D match, TRBD1 (6 bases). Trimming stripped 6 bases from V and 13 bases from J, with 22 bases between. The CDR3 extends over 15 amino acids. The CDR3 is CASRIGGDRIFPLHF. The CDR3 nucleotides are TGTGCCAGCAGAATAGGGGGAGACAGGATCTTTCCCCTCCACTTT.

The gene calls are TRBV7-6 and TRBJ2-7; TRBD1 matches 9 bases. This CDR3 comprises 14 residues. V shed 5 bases and J 5 bases; nucleotides not matched to a gene: 7. CDR1 and CDR2 (germline): SGHVS, FNYEAQ. The CDR3 DNA reads as TGTGCCAGCAGCCCAGGACAGGGGCTTCACGAGCAGTACTTC. Translation gives CASSPGQGLHEQYF.

The chain is built from TRBV5-1 and TRBJ2-7, with 7 bases that match TRBD1. Germline CDR1 and CDR2: SGHRS and YFSETQ. The CDR3 has 13 residues. V was pared by 1 base and J by 6 bases, with 4 bases of the junction left unmatched. CDR3 coding DNA: TGCGCCAGCAGCTTGACGACAGGGCGCGAGCAGTACTTC. Its protein product is CASSLTTGREQYF.

This clonotype was seen a few times. This rearrangement joins TRBV4-1 to TRBJ1-5; 9 nucleotides agree with TRBD1. CDR1 and CDR2 from the germline V gene are MGHRA and YSYEKL. V lost 0 bases and J lost 5; bases outside the gene matches: 11. The CDR3 totals 18 residues. This CDR3 is CASSQDDGDRVYDQPQHF. As DNA, the CDR3 is TGCGCCAGCAGCCAAGACGATGGGGACAGGGTTTACGATCAGCCCCAGCATTTT.

The chain carries TRBV4-1 and TRBJ2-1; unclear D gene. Trimming cost V 4 bases and J 0 bases, with 13 bases left between them. Germline assignment: CDR1 MGHRA and CDR2 YSYEKL. The CDR3 is 16 residues long. The CDR3 region is CASSPIGTTSYNEQFF. The CDR3 DNA reads as TGCGCCAGCAGCCCGATTGGCACGACCTCCTACAATGAGCAGTTCTTC.

V usage is TRBV28 and J usage is TRBJ2-7; D is ambiguous. V lost 8 bases and J 5 bases, leaving 13 bases between the germline ends. The CDR3 loop spans 12 amino acids. CDR1 and CDR2 from the germline V gene are MDHEN and SYDVKM. The CDR3 region has the DNA TGTGCCAGCGGCTCCCTAAGCCACGAGCAGTACTTC. This translates into CASGSLSHEQYF.

The rearrangement uses TRBV12-3 or TRBV12-4 and TRBJ2-1; no clear D gene. V shed 0 bases and J shed 0 bases, with 9 bases lying between them. The CDR3 is made up of 16 amino acids. For the CDR3, the DNA is TGTGCCAGCAGTTTAGCGGGCGCCGGCTCCTACAATGAGCAGTTCTTC. Translated, it gives CASSLAGAGSYNEQFF.

This clonotype was counted a few times. CDR3 sequence reads: CASSFRIGDTQYF. The CDR3 DNA reads TGTGCCAGCAGTTTTAGGATCGGAGATACGCAGTATTTT. This chain joins TRBV6-2 or TRBV6-3 and TRBJ2-3; no reliable D call. The CDR3 covers 13 residues. The germline gives CDR1 MNHEY, CDR2 SVGEGT. The ends were cut back, 4 bases at V and 5 bases at J, with 10 bases in the middle.

Remarks on this clonotype: The junction and the germline gene differ at one end; a read error may be behind it. V and J are TRBV29-1 and TRBJ1-2; D is perhaps TRBD1 (6 bases). The CDR3 totals 12 residues. Per germline, CDR1 SQVTM and CDR2 ANQGSEA. The CDR3 sequence is CSVVRGALGYNF. The CDR3 DNA reads TGCAGCGTTGTACGGGGGGCGCTTGGCTACAACTTC.

V gene TRBV11-2 combines with J gene TRBJ2-7; D possibly corresponds to TRBD2 (6 bases). The CDR3 is 16 amino acids. Trimming left V 0 bases short and J 2 bases short, with 14 bases between. Germline V gene sequence: CDR1 SGHAT, CDR2 FQNNGV. In DNA, the CDR3 is TGTGCCAGCAGCTTAGATCTAGCGACTATGACCTACGAGCAGTACTTC. It specifies CASSLDLATMTYEQYF.

This clonotype was recorded at least ten times. The chain is built from TRBV29-1 and TRBJ2-5; D tentatively reads TRBD1 or TRBD2 (5 bases each). The germline V gene encodes CDR1 SQVTM and CDR2 ANQGSEA. This CDR3 comprises 13 residues. Trimming removed 5 bases from V and 2 bases from J, with 12 bases in between. The CDR3 nucleotides are TGCAGCGTTAGGTGGGACGGTCAAGAGACCCAGTACTTC. This translates into CSVRWDGQETQYF. The complete variable domain, with remaining parts taken from reference TRBV29-1 and TRBJ2-5, reads SAVISQKPSRDICQRGTSLTIQCQVDSQVTMMFWYRQQPGQSLTLIATANQGSEATYESGFVIDKFPISRPNLTFSTLTVSNMSPEDSSIYLCSVRWDGQETQYFGPGTRLLVL.

V usage is TRBV27 and J usage is TRBJ1-2; D not resolved. The CDR3 is made up of 14 amino acids. V was cut by 4 bases and J by 8 bases, with 17 bases left in between. Germline lookup yields CDR1 MNHEY and CDR2 SMNVEV (reference sequence). CDR3 region: CASSSWEDGRGYTF. In DNA, the CDR3 is TGTGCCAGCAGTTCCTGGGAGGACGGCAGGGGCTACACCTTC.

This clonotype turned up a few times. This rearrangement joins TRBV29-1 to TRBJ2-5; D assignment may be TRBD1 or TRBD2 (5 bases each). The CDR3 is 13 amino acids. Trimming took off 7 bases at V and 4 bases at J, with 16 bases between the two ends. Per germline, CDR1 SQVTM and CDR2 ANQGSEA. CDR3 residues: CSARSDSGETQYF. DNA of the CDR3: TGCAGCGCCCGGTCTGACAGCGGAGAGACCCAGTACTTC.